The clone carrying this T cell receptor beta chain appeared a few times. TCRdb recomputed calls from the RT-PCR reads with MiXCR, one row per CDR3 protein. The table includes about 680,000 distinct CDR3 sequences, about 14% detected once. CDR1 SQVTM and CDR2 ANQGSEA come from the germline V gene. The CDR3 consists of 13 residues. The J segment lost 9 bases and the V segment lost 4 bases, leaving 9 bases of the junction unmatched. The rearrangement links TRBV29-1 to TRBJ2-1; 7 nucleotides agree with TRBD2. The TCR sequence derives from a female donor in good health, serving as a healthy control. Material for sequencing was memory CD4+ T cells from blood. The CDR3 loop reads CSVGPGGGTEQFF. CDR3 DNA sequence: TGCAGCGTTGGTCCTGGGGGGGGGACTGAGCAGTTCTTC.